These T cell receptor beta chains were read from a single sample in a study of shared clonotypes between healthy human individuals. Data came from immunoSEQ multiplex PCR; TCRdb stores just in-frame clones and leaves some out. This table has about 1.5 million clones, roughly 96% appearing once. The sequenced sample was naive CD4+ T cells sorted from blood. These receptors were collected from a man aged 25 to 40 in good health. Each CDR3 is given with its conserved first and last residue. The D gene is left open where the match is weak. Rows may omit the clone size; those that give it use once, few, many or a size class.

>.|.|TRBV7-3|TRBJ2-1
TGTGCCAGCAGCTTAATAGGAGACTCCTACAATGAGCAGTTCTTC
CASSLIGDSYNEQFF
>few|TRBD1|TRBV10-2|TRBJ2-5
TGCGCCAGCGGCTGGGGACAGCAAGAGACCCAGTACTTC
CASGWGQQETQYF
>.|TRBD2|TRBV7-6|TRBJ2-7
TGTGCCAGCAGCTTCCCTCGGACTAGCAGCTACGAGCAGTACTTC
CASSFPRTSSYEQYF
>.|.|TRBV28|TRBJ2-5
TGTGCCAGCAGTTTCCACAGGAGGTACCAAGAGACCCAGTACTTC
CASSFHRRYQETQYF
>.|.|TRBV6-6|TRBJ1-5
TGTGCCAGCAGTTACGAAGGTCAGCCCCAGCATTTT
CASSYEGQPQHF
>.|.|TRBV9|TRBJ1-1
TGTGCCAGCAGCGTCGGACAGCCGAACACTGAAGCTTTCTTT
CASSVGQPNTEAFF
>once|.|TRBV10-1|TRBJ2-1
TGCGCCAGCAGTGGTGGGAGTGGTCGGCAGTTCTTC
CASSGGSGRQFF
>.|.|TRBV5-1|TRBJ2-3
TGCGCCAGCAGCTTGGCGGCTAGCTCAGATACGCAGTATTTT
CASSLAASSDTQYF
>.|.|TRBV5-6|TRBJ2-3
TGTGCCAGCAGCTTGTCGGCAGATACAGATACGCAGTATTTT
CASSLSADTDTQYF
>.|.|TRBV19|TRBJ2-3
TGTGCCAGTAGTATTGGTTTCACAGATACGCAGTATTTT
CASSIGFTDTQYF
>once|.|TRBV11-2|TRBJ2-5
TGTGCCAGCAGCCTTCTCGGCGGGGCCGTCCAAGAGACCCAGTACTTC
CASSLLGGAVQETQYF
>.|.|TRBV5-1|TRBJ2-7
TGCGCCAGCAGCCGTGACGCAGTCCCCTACGAGCAGTACTTC
CASSRDAVPYEQYF
>.|.|TRBV1|TRBJ2-1
TGCACCAGCAGCCAAGAGGAGCAGCGGGAGTCCTACAATGAGCAGTTCTTC
CTSSQEEQRESYNEQFF
>.|.|TRBV7-9|TRBJ1-1
TGTGCCAGCAGCTTTTCGGGGAACACTGAAGCTTTCTTT
CASSFSGNTEAFF
>.|.|TRBV7-8|TRBJ2-4
TGTGCCAGCAGCTTAGGACAGGCCCAAAACATTCAGTACTTC
CASSLGQAQNIQYF
>few|.|TRBV10-3|TRBJ2-1
TGTGCCATCAGTGAGTCTAGCGCGGAGCAGTTCTTC
CAISESSAEQFF
>.|TRBD1|TRBV18|TRBJ2-2
TGTGCCAGCTCACCCATTGGACAGGGGAACACCGGGGAGCTGTTTTTT
CASSPIGQGNTGELFF
>once|TRBD2|TRBV5-6|TRBJ2-7
TGTGCCAGCAGCTTGGCTCCCAGCGGGAGCTACGAGCAGTACTTC
CASSLAPSGSYEQYF
>.|.|TRBV9|TRBJ2-2
TGTGCCAGCCGTGGTAGTCCGAACACCGGGGAGCTGTTTTTT
CASRGSPNTGELFF
>.|.|TRBV5-1|TRBJ1-1
TGCGCCAGCAGCTTGAGGTGGAACACTGAAGCTTTCTTT
CASSLRWNTEAFF
>.|TRBD2|TRBV11-2|TRBJ2-3
TGTGCCAGCAGCTTAAATAATCGGCTAGCGGGAAGCACAGATACGCAGTATTTT
CASSLNNRLAGSTDTQYF
>.|.|TRBV5-1|TRBJ2-5
TGCGCCAGCAGAGCTCTAGAGGGCGGAGAGACCCAGTACTTC
CASRALEGGETQYF
>once|.|TRBV2|TRBJ1-2
TGTGCCAGCAGTGGTGCAGCGGGGAACTATGGCTACACCTTC
CASSGAAGNYGYTF
>.|TRBD2|TRBV7-3|TRBJ2-2
TGTGCCAGCAGCACCCAGCTGGGACTAATTGCCGGGGAGCTGTTTTTT
CASSTQLGLIAGELFF
>.|TRBD1|TRBV11-3|TRBJ2-5
TGTGCCAGCAGCTTTAGTGGACCGGGACAGGGGAAAGAGACCCAGTACTTC
CASSFSGPGQGKETQYF
>.|.|TRBV29-1|TRBJ2-5
TGCAGCGTGACCACCCGGGATCACCAAGAGACCCAGTACTTC
CSVTTRDHQETQYF
>.|TRBD1|TRBV14|TRBJ2-7
TGTGCCAGCAGCCAAGCCTACAGGGGAGAGCAGTACTTC
CASSQAYRGEQYF
>.|TRBD1|TRBV18|TRBJ1-1
TGTGCCAGCTCACCGACAGGGGCGAACACTGAAGCTTTCTTT
CASSPTGANTEAFF
>.|.|TRBV5-1|TRBJ1-1
TGCGCCAGCAGCTTGGCGGCAGACCTAATAGTTGGTGAAGCTTTCTTT
CASSLAADLIVGEAFF
>.|TRBD1|TRBV6-1|TRBJ1-5
TGTGCCAGCAGTGTGAGGGGACAGGACAATCAGCCCCAGCATTTT
CASSVRGQDNQPQHF
>once|TRBD2|TRBV7-9|TRBJ2-1
TGTGCCAGCAGCTTACGGGAGGGGCGGAATGAGCAGTTCTTC
CASSLREGRNEQFF
>.|.|TRBV7-9|TRBJ2-7
TGTGCCAGCAGCCCAATCGGGTGGAGCTCCTACGAGCAGTACTTC
CASSPIGWSSYEQYF
>.|TRBD1|TRBV5-1|TRBJ2-5
TGCGCCAGCAGAAAGGACAGGGTACAAGAGACCCAGTACTTC
CASRKDRVQETQYF
>.|.|TRBV7-9|TRBJ1-2
TGTGCCAGCAGCGACGAGGACGACGCTTTCTATGGCTACACCTTC
CASSDEDDAFYGYTF
>.|.|TRBV7-9|TRBJ1-4
TGTGCCAGCAGCTCGGACGGTCGGGGGGGAGAAAAACTGTTTTTT
CASSSDGRGGEKLFF
>.|TRBD2|TRBV5-1|TRBJ2-7
TGCGCCAGCAGCTTGGCCCGGACTAGCGGGATGTACGAGCAGTACTTC
CASSLARTSGMYEQYF
>.|.|TRBV6-1|TRBJ2-3
TGTGCCAGCAGTGAGACAGTACTGAACCCCACAGATACGCAGTATTTT
CASSETVLNPTDTQYF
>.|.|TRBV6-1|TRBJ1-2
TGTGCCAGCAGCCTGCGGGTCTTACCCCACTATGGCTACACCTTC
CASSLRVLPHYGYTF
>.|.|TRBV5-4|TRBJ2-1
TGTGCCAGCCGGAGGGGGGGCGCGATGGTTACCAATGAGCAGTTCTTC
CASRRGGAMVTNEQFF
>.|TRBD2|TRBV28|TRBJ2-1
TGTGCCAGCCGCGGACTAGCGGGAGTCAATTGGGGCGATGAGCAGTTCTTC
CASRGLAGVNWGDEQFF
>.|.|TRBV29-1|TRBJ2-3
TGCAGCGTTGAGAGGGGGGAGCGCTCAACTCTCACAGATACGCAGTATTTT
CSVERGERSTLTDTQYF